This entry lists 16 T cell receptor beta chains sequenced from one sample in a study of T-cell reconstitution after alpha-beta-depleted transplantation in children. Using unique molecular identifiers, the investigators prepared the TCRbeta library. One entry per CDR3 protein, called by TCRdb with MiXCR from the PCR reads. Of 190,000 or so distinct CDR3 sequences in the sample, less than 15% are singletons; the top ten hold approximately 13%. The sample in question was PBMCs from the stem cell graft donor, obtained from the stem cell graft. These receptors were obtained from a human donor who donated a stem cell graft to a child with acute lymphoblastic leukemia.

This clonotype showed up many times. The chain is built from TRBV3-1 and TRBJ2-1; tentative D call: TRBD2 (6 bases). V lost 6 bases and J 5 bases, leaving 11 bases between the germline ends. The CDR3 has 13 residues. Germline CDR1 LGHDT, CDR2 YNNKEL (reference sequence). CDR3 residues: CASSPLAHNEQFF. For the CDR3, the DNA is TGTGCCAGCAGTCCGCTAGCGCACAATGAGCAGTTCTTC.

This clonotype was observed many times. The rearrangement uses TRBV5-1 and TRBJ2-1; TRBD2 aligns across 7 bases. Trimming removed 5 bases from V and 4 bases from J; junction bases left unmatched: 9. The CDR3 length is 15 residues. Germline-derived CDR1 and CDR2 are SGHRS and YFSETQ. DNA for the CDR3: TGCGCCAGCAGTTCCGGACTAGAGGCTTACAATGAGCAGTTCTTC. Protein product: CASSSGLEAYNEQFF.

This clonotype showed up just a few times. The chain links TRBV7-9 to TRBJ2-1, with D uncertain. Trimming cost V 5 bases and J 5 bases, with 10 bases left between them. This CDR3 is built from 13 residues. Per germline, CDR1 SEHNR and CDR2 FQNEAQ (reference sequence). CDR3 sequence (DNA): TGTGCCAGCAGCACGGACCCAAACAATGAGCAGTTCTTC. Translating it yields CASSTDPNNEQFF.

In this sample, this clonotype turned up many times. CDR3 amino acids: CASSFWAEAFF. The CDR3 coding sequence is TGTGCCAGCAGTTTTTGGGCTGAAGCTTTCTTT. The chain couples TRBV12-3 or TRBV12-4 to TRBJ1-1, with D uncertain. The CDR3 has 11 amino acids. V was shortened by 3 bases and J by 6 bases, with 5 bases between the two germline ends.

With respect to this clonotype: This may be a read error: a much more frequent sequence differs by one nucleotide. The V call is TRBV20-1, the J call TRBJ1-4, with D possibly being TRBD1 (5 bases). Germline V gene data show CDR1 as DFQATT and CDR2 as SNEGSKA (reference sequence). The CDR3 length is 13 residues. CDR3 in amino acids: CGASSRAGEKLFF. Written as DNA, the CDR3 is TGCGGTGCTAGCAGCAGGGCGGGGGAAAAACTGTTTTTT.

Ten or more counts support this clonotype. V usage is TRBV19 and J usage is TRBJ1-2, with 8 nucleotides matching TRBD1. The CDR3 sequence is 14 residues long. V trimming: 6 bases; J trimming: 1 base; junction bases outside the gene matches: 4. Germline V gene data show CDR1 as LNHDA and CDR2 as SQIVND (reference sequence). The CDR3 DNA reads TGTGCCAGTAGCGGGACAGGCCTTAACTATGGCTACACCTTC. The encoded protein is CASSGTGLNYGYTF.

This clonotype was recorded at least ten times. This CDR3 reads CATSSGEGDTQYF. The CDR3 DNA reads TGTGCCACCAGCAGCGGGGAGGGAGATACGCAGTATTTT. This sequence joins TRBV15 and TRBJ2-3, with 7 bases matching TRBD2. The CDR3 runs 13 residues. The ends lost 3 bases at V and 5 bases at J; junction bases unmatched: 2. Per germline, CDR1 LNHNV and CDR2 YYDKDF (reference sequence).

The gene calls are TRBV20-1 and TRBJ2-1, with 8 bases aligning to TRBD2. Germline CDR1 reads DFQATT; CDR2 reads SNEGSKA (reference sequence). With 1 base clipped from V and 1 base from J, the junction kept 18 bases outside the gene matches. The CDR3 contains 20 residues. CDR3 protein: CSARVKVRGGILGSYNEQFF. CDR3 coding DNA: TGCAGTGCTAGAGTAAAGGTCCGGGGGGGGATCCTTGGATCCTACAATGAGCAGTTCTTC.

This clonotype came up a few times. The chain carries TRBV12-3 or TRBV12-4 and TRBJ2-1; TRBD2 aligns across 10 bases. V was pared by 3 bases and J by 6 bases, with 5 bases of the junction left unmatched. The CDR3 consists of 15 residues. In DNA form, the CDR3 reads TGTGCCAGCAGTTTTCCTAGCGGGAGAGGCAATGAGCAGTTCTTC. It encodes CASSFPSGRGNEQFF.

This clonotype was recorded many times. The gene calls are TRBV5-1 and TRBJ2-7, with 10 bases aligning to TRBD2. Germline V lookup: CDR1 SGHRS, CDR2 YFSETQ. V lost 0 bases to trimming and J lost 7 bases; unmatched junction nucleotides: 7. CDR3 length equals 15 residues. The chain's CDR3 is CASSLVAGGLGEQYF. The DNA of the CDR3 is TGCGCCAGCAGCTTGGTAGCGGGAGGCCTTGGGGAGCAGTACTTC.

This clonotype was counted at least ten times. CDR3: CSARKGQGGNSPLHF. The CDR3, as DNA: TGCAGTGCTAGAAAGGGACAGGGGGGAAATTCACCCCTCCACTTT. The rearrangement joins TRBV20-1 to TRBJ1-6, with 11 positions matching TRBD1. The CDR3 is 15 residues long. Germline-derived CDR1 and CDR2 are DFQATT and SNEGSKA (reference sequence). V shed 2 bases, J shed 7 bases, and the junction held 4 bases outside the gene matches.

This clonotype was detected many times. The chain links TRBV29-1 to TRBJ2-3; a possible D gene is TRBD1 (6 bases). CDR3 length: 13 residues. CDR1 is SQVTM and CDR2 is ANQGSEA in the germline V gene. V was trimmed by 1 base and J by 1 base, leaving 6 bases between them. The CDR3 DNA sequence: TGCAGCGTTGAAGGACAGGGCACAGATACGCAGTATTTT. It is translated as CSVEGQGTDTQYF.

The genes are TRBV20-1 and TRBJ2-1, with 7 bases identical to TRBD2. This CDR3 is built from 16 residues. V lost 0 bases and J lost 5; bases outside the gene matches: 10. Germline V gene sequence: CDR1 DFQATT, CDR2 SNEGSKA (reference sequence). This CDR3 reads CSARDSSREHNNEQFF. Here the CDR3 DNA reads TGCAGTGCTAGAGATTCATCGCGGGAGCACAACAATGAGCAGTTCTTC.

This clonotype was found many times. The genes are TRBV27 and TRBJ2-1; 14 bases map to TRBD2. CDR3 length: 16 residues. V lost 4 bases, J lost 8 bases, and 7 bases stayed unmatched. Germline CDR1 MNHEY, CDR2 SMNVEV (reference sequence). This CDR3 is CASSYGTSGSRDEQFF. CDR3 nucleotides: TGTGCCAGCAGTTATGGGACTAGCGGGAGTAGGGATGAGCAGTTCTTC.

This clonotype came up many times. The genes are TRBV28 and TRBJ1-2, with 8 nucleotides matching TRBD1. Trimming at V came to 4 bases and at J to 2 bases, leaving 3 bases not matched to a gene. The CDR3 loop spans 14 amino acids. CDR1 is MDHEN, CDR2 SYDVKM, per germline. CDR3 DNA: TGTGCCAGCAGTTCACAGGGGGGGAACTATGGCTACACCTTC. It codes for CASSSQGGNYGYTF.

The chain links TRBV4-2 to TRBJ2-7, with 10 positions matching TRBD2. Losses at the gene ends were 3 bases for V and 3 bases for J; bases not matched to a gene: 11. Germline CDR1 is LGHNA and CDR2 is YNFKEQ. The CDR3 is 17 amino acids. CDR3 sequence: CASSHGLAGAFNYEQYF. DNA for the CDR3: TGTGCCAGCAGCCATGGGCTAGCGGGAGCGTTTAACTACGAGCAGTACTTC.